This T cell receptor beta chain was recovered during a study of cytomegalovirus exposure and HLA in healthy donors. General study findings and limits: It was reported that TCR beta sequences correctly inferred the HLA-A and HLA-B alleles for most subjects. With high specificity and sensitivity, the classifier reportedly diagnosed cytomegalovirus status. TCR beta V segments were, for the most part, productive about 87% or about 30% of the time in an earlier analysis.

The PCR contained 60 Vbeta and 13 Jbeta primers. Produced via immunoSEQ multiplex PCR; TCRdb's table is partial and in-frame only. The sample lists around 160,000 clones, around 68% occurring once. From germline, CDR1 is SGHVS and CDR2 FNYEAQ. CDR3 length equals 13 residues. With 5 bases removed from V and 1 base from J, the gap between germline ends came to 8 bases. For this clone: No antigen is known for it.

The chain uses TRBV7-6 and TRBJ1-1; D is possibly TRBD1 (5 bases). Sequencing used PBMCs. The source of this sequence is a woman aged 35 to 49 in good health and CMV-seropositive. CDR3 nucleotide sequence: TGTGCCAGCAGCCGAGACAGGAACACTGAAGCTTTCTTT. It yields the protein CASSRDRNTEAFF.